The present entry profiles one TCR beta chain with its context. These data belong to a study of control samples from healthy donors and cancer patients. Produced via immunoSEQ multiplex PCR; TCRdb's table is partial and in-frame only. This sample has around 120,000 clones, with 93% found just once. This CDR3 is built from 16 residues. V lost 4 bases to trimming and J lost 4 bases, with 15 bases between them. Germline V gives CDR1 SGDLS, CDR2 YYNGEE. The sample comprised blood. This TCR was sampled from a man under 40 in good health. The chain employs TRBV9 and TRBJ1-6, with D possibly TRBD1 on 6 matching bases. The CDR3 is CASSLNVDSYNSPLHF. CDR3 nucleotide sequence: TGTGCCAGCAGCCTCAACGTGGACAGTTATAATTCACCCCTCCACTTT. The whole variable domain, remainder taken from reference TRBV9 and TRBJ1-6, is DSGVTQTPKHLITATGQRVTLRCSPRSGDLSVYWYQQSLDQGLQFLIQYYNGEERAKGNILERFSAQQFPDLHSELNLSSLELGDSALYFCASSLNVDSYNSPLHFGNGTRLTVT.